Sequencing of this T cell receptor beta chain was carried out in a study of T cell changes during pregnancy in multiple sclerosis. V gave up 6 bases and J gave up 0 bases; unmatched junction bases: 13. Germline V gene data show CDR1 as MNHEY and CDR2 as SMNVEV (reference sequence). The CDR3 consists of 18 residues. Assay used: immunoSEQ multiplex PCR; TCRdb lists only in-frame clones, some missing. The sample holds around 46,000 clones, 75% to 90% seen once. The receptor's source is a female donor with multiple sclerosis, enrolled in a pregnancy study. The rearrangement links TRBV27 to TRBJ1-5; 8 positions agree with TRBD1. Sample: CD8+ T cells from peripheral blood mononuclear cells, taken in the second trimester of pregnancy. DNA of the CDR3: TGTGCCAGCAGCCGCAGGGGGCAAGATGGGGGTAGCAATCAGCCCCAGCATTTT. This sequence encodes CASSRRGQDGGSNQPQHF.